The entry below describes one T cell receptor beta chain. The clone's antigen remains unknown. No qualities accompany the bases; no much larger clone lies one base away. The CDR3 spans 15 residues, from the cysteine through the phenylalanine. Solely the CDR3 DNA is kept, with 45 bases framed from the first base. Based on the germline V gene, the CDR1 and CDR2 sequences are SNHLY and FYNNEI. V is reduced by 7 bases and J by 0 bases, leaving a spacing of 14 bases between them. This sample stems from a study of T cell clones after liver transplantation (dated by TCRdb to 2018 to 2020). In terms of the full investigation: ITN030ST, the source of the samples, was a randomized trial that attempted immunosuppression withdrawal within 2 years of liver transplantation. Donor-reactive T cell clones were identified by TCRbeta sequencing after a pre-transplant mixed lymphocyte reaction and then tracked in post-transplant blood. Third party-reactive TCRbeta sequences were also identified from pre-transplant MLRs to serve as an antigen-independent comparator for donor-reactive sequences. Three of the eight recipients were HCV-positive; the others were transplanted for non-autoimmune, non-viral indications. Subjects received no induction therapy and standard immunosuppression until randomization at 12-24 months post-transplant. Tolerance was defined as complete withdrawal of immunosuppression for at least one year without a rise in liver enzymes beyond twice the upper limit of normal. Blood samples were collected pre-transplant, pre-randomization before withdrawal, and post-randomization after either full withdrawal or failed withdrawal. The study cohort included 8 liver transplant recipients, of whom 3 were classified as tolerant and 5 as non-tolerant. Findings and caveats that apply to the study as a whole: After accounting for repertoire turnover, donor-reactive detection was significantly reduced in 7 of 8 subjects for CD4 and 8 of 8 for CD8. Low numbers of available donor cells limited the measurable donor-reactive repertoire in a couple of subjects. Conclusions were preliminary, limited by small, heterogeneous patient numbers and non-standardized post-transplant time points. In 5 of 8 subjects, circulating donor-reactive CD4 TCRbeta sequences decreased significantly after transplant, regardless of tolerance or HCV status. Donor-reactive sequences decreased more than third party-reactive sequences, which suggests partial antigen-specific deletion that was not related to withdrawal success. Since no allograft tissue specimens were available, donor-reactive T cells may have migrated into the graft instead of being deleted.

Unstimulated PBMCs, after thawing, were stained for CD3, CD4 and CD8 and then FACS-sorted into CD3+CD4+ and CD3+CD8+ populations. All 8 studied subjects were randomized to withdrawal of immunosuppression. The Qiagen DNeasy Blood and Tissue Kit was used for genomic DNA isolation. Frozen genomic DNA underwent high-throughput TCRbeta CDR3 sequencing by immunoSEQ, including PCR amplification, mapping, bias correction and internal controls. In the source study's methods: Only productive rearrangements were retained, and each unique TCRbeta sequence was defined by its CDR3 nucleotide sequence together with its V and J gene. Donor-reactive sequences required at least 5-fold expansion in CFSE-low cells versus unstimulated pre-transplant cells and at least 0.01% frequency. Per-subject minimum frequency thresholds, based on the lowest-template unstimulated sample, ensured at least 90% detection power. Jensen-Shannon divergence between the top 1000 TCRbeta sequences after and before transplant was used to measure repertoire turnover. Two-sided Fisher's exact tests were used to test for changes in how often donor-reactive sequences were detected. TCRdb's version of the immuneACCESS table is confined to in-frame rearrangements and falls short of the full clone set. An unresolved V gene accounts for under half of the shortfall where checked; the remainder is of unknown origin. V and J calls and clone size are copied from that table; D and trimming were computed from the DNA. For this sample there are tens of thousands of clones; 78% appear just once. The ten largest clones represent roughly 35% of the sample.

Sequencing used CD8+ T cells from blood, obtained roughly 55 months after liver transplant. The clonotype comes from a human patient who received a liver transplant. Following a transplant, some T cells may be graft donor cells, not patient cells. The sequence links TRBV2 to TRBJ2-3, with the D gene uncertain. The DNA sequence follows: TGTGCCAGCACCCGGACGGTTACTAGCACAGATACGCAGTATTTT. Translation gives CASTRTVTSTDTQYF.